The sequence of this TCR beta chain was determined in a study of T cells in Graves' hyperthyroidism and ophthalmopathy. Findings and limits, study-wide: In the blood, most expanded thyroid clonotypes above 0.001 appeared as well.

This clonotype was seen many times. The antigen remains undetermined. The ends were cut back, 2 bases at V and 4 bases at J, with 11 bases in the middle. This CDR3 contains 14 residues. CDR1 and CDR2 from the germline V gene are DFQATT and SNEGSKA (reference sequence). Stable disease denoted Graves' hyperthyroidism without ophthalmopathy progression within 18 months. TCR beta CDR3 region amplification was performed from RNA transcripts. The TCR CDR3 first-round RT-PCR relied on the HTBI primer set. A single record per CDR3 protein comes from TCRdb applying MiXCR to the multiplex PCR reads. Of approximately 430,000 distinct CDR3 sequences in the sample, around 16% are singletons; the top ten hold roughly 7.7%.

The TCR originated in a woman under 30 with Graves' hyperthyroidism. The chain has TRBV20-1 and TRBJ1-4, with unresolved D. Sequenced sample: blood. CDR3 sequence: CSARSGVLNEKLFF. CDR3 in DNA: TGCAGTGCTAGAAGTGGAGTTCTTAATGAAAAACTGTTTTTT.